This paragraph reports one T cell receptor (beta chain). Repertoires were generated with immunoSEQ multiplex PCR, while TCRdb's copy carries only in-frame clones and drops some. The sample yields 70,000 to 85,000 clones, 94% seen once. This entry comes from a study of OX40 agonist ivuxolimab in advanced cancers. V lost 2 bases and J lost 3, with 20 bases in between. The length of the CDR3 is 17 residues. CDR1 and CDR2 (germline): SGDLS, YYNGEE. This clonotype was sampled from an adult with an advanced solid tumor such as melanoma, head and neck, liver or kidney cancer. Sample: CD4+ or CD8+ T cells sorted from blood, taken in a trial of the OX40 agonist ivuxolimab. The rearrangement joins TRBV9 to TRBJ1-2, with a possible D match to TRBD1 (6 bases). CDR3 nucleotide sequence: TGTGCCAGCAGCGTGGGGTATAACGAGGGGGAGTACTATGGCTACACCTTC. It yields the protein CASSVGYNEGEYYGYTF.